This T cell receptor (beta chain) is drawn from a study of blood T cell repertoires in COVID-19. Assay used: immunoSEQ multiplex PCR; TCRdb lists only in-frame clones, some missing. The sample yields 190,000 or so clones, roughly 79% seen once. Germline assignment: CDR1 KGHSH and CDR2 LQKENI. The V gene end was trimmed by 2 bases and the J gene end by 3 bases; junction bases not matched to a gene: 6. The CDR3 spans 16 residues. The source of this sequence is a human donor with acute or convalescent COVID-19. The donor label of this sample is uncertain. The chain combines TRBV18 with TRBJ2-1; 8 bases are shared with TRBD1. Sequenced: peripheral blood. Here the CDR3 DNA reads TGTGCCAGCTCACCATGGACAGGGAGCCTCTACAATGAGCAGTTCTTC. Translation: CASSPWTGSLYNEQFF.